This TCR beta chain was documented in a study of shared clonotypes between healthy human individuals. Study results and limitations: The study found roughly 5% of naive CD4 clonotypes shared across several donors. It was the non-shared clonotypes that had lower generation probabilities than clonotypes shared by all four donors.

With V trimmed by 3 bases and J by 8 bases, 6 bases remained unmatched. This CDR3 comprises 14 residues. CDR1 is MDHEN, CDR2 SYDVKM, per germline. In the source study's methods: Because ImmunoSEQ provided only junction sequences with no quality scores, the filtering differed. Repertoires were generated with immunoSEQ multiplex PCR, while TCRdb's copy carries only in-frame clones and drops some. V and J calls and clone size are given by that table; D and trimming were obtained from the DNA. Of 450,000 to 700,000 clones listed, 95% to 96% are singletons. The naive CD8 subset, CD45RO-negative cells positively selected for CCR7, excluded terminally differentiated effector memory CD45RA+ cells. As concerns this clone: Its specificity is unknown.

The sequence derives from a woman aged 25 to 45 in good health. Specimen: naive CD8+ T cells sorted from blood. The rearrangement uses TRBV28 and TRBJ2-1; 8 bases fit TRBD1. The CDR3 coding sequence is TGTGCCAGCAGTTTCAGCCAGGGGGCATATGAGCAGTTCTTC. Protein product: CASSFSQGAYEQFF.